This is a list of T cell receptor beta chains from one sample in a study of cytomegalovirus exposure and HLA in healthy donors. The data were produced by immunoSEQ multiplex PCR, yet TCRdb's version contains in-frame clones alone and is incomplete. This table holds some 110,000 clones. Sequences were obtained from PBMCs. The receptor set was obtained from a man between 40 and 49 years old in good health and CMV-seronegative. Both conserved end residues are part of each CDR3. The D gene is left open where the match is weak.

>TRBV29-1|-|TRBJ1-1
CSVDSVGPGTEAFF
TGCAGCGTTGATAGTGTAGGCCCAGGGACTGAAGCTTTCTTT
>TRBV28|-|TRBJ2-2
CASSPTSGAGELFF
TGTGCCAGCAGTCCCACTTCCGGGGCCGGGGAGCTGTTTTTT
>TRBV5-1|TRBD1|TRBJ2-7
CASSLAGTASYEQYF
TGCGCCAGCAGCTTGGCTGGGACAGCCTCCTACGAGCAGTACTTC
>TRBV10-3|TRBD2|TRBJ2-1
CAITGGSSYNEQFF
TGTGCCATCACGGGCGGGAGCTCCTACAATGAGCAGTTCTTC
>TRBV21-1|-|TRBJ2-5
CASSKGRGQGDEETQYF
TGTGCCAGCAGCAAAGGAAGGGGACAGGGGGACGAAGAGACCCAGTACTTC
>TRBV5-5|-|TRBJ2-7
CASSLGAYVYEQYF
TGTGCCAGCAGCTTGGGAGCGTACGTCTACGAGCAGTACTTC
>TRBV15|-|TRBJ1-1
CATSRVGGEAFF
TGTGCCACCAGCCGGGTGGGGGGTGAAGCTTTCTTT
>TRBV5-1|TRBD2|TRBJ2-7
CASSWGGSDEQYF
TGCGCCAGCAGTTGGGGGGGTTCAGACGAGCAGTACTTC
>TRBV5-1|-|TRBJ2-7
CASSLGALSSYEQYF
TGCGCCAGCAGCTTGGGGGCCCTAAGCTCCTACGAGCAGTACTTC
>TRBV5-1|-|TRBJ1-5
CASSLFGDSNQPQHF
TGCGCCAGCAGCTTGTTCGGAGATAGCAATCAGCCCCAGCATTTT
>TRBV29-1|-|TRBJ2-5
CSVTRQYQETQYF
TGCAGCGTGACCAGACAGTACCAAGAGACCCAGTACTTC
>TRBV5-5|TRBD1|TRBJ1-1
CASTRGWGTEAFF
TGTGCCAGCACCAGGGGGTGGGGCACTGAAGCTTTCTTT
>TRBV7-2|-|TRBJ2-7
CASSGGTGPFYEQYF
TGTGCCAGCTCGGGGGGGACAGGGCCCTTCTACGAGCAGTACTTC
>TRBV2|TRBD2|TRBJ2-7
CASRLDGGGLSYEQYF
TGTGCCAGCAGGCTAGATGGGGGAGGGTTGTCCTACGAGCAGTACTTC
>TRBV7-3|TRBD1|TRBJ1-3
CASSLRGQPGNTIYF
TGTGCCAGCAGCTTGCGGGGACAGCCTGGAAACACCATATATTTT
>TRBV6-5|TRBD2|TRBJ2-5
CASSYRTRQETQYF
TGTGCCAGCAGTTACCGGACTAGACAGGAGACCCAGTACTTC
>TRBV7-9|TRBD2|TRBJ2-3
CASSRTSGGTDTQYF
TGTGCCAGCAGCCGGACTAGCGGGGGCACAGATACGCAGTATTTT
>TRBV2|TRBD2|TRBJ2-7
CASIMGLAGFGEQYF
TGTGCCAGCATAATGGGACTAGCGGGTTTTGGCGAGCAGTACTTC
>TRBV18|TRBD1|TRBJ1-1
CASSSRQGERVSEAFF
TGTGCCAGCTCATCCCGACAGGGGGAAAGAGTGTCTGAAGCTTTCTTT
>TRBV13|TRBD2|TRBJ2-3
CASSLGGTSGRRDTQYF
TGTGCCAGCAGCTTAGGGGGGACTAGCGGAAGGAGGGATACGCAGTATTTT
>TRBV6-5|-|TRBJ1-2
CASSTRQANYGYTF
TGTGCCAGCAGTACAAGACAGGCGAACTATGGCTACACCTTC
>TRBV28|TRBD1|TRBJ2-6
CASSGGQATSFGANVLTF
TGTGCCAGCAGTGGCGGACAGGCGACCTCTTTTGGGGCCAACGTCCTGACTTTC
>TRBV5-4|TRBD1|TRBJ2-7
CASSLQGERQYF
TGTGCCAGCAGCTTACAGGGGGAGAGGCAGTACTTC